A selection of T cell receptor beta chains follows, all from one sample in a study of graft-versus-host responses after intestinal transplantation. Clones were sequenced by immunoSEQ multiplex PCR, and TCRdb holds only the in-frame ones, with some missing. The table has more than 50,000 clones, about nine tenths seen once; the top ten hold over 1.5%. The sample was ileum tissue, taken 350 to 400 days after transplant. These receptors originate from a human patient who received an intestinal transplant, so some T cells may come from the graft donor. Each CDR3 is given with its conserved first and last residue. D genes are given only for firm matches. Not every row has a clone size; where given, it reads once, few, many or a size class.

cdr3_aa cdr3_nt clone_size v_call d_call j_call
CASSEGGRPQHF TGTGCCAGCAGTGAAGGGGGACGGCCCCAGCATTTT . TRBV6-1 . TRBJ1-5
CASSLRDRGLITQYF TGTGCCAGCAGCTTACGGGACAGGGGGCTGATTACGCAGTATTTT . TRBV13 TRBD1 TRBJ2-3
CASSYNIRASYEQYF TGCGCCAGCAGCTACAACATTCGGGCCTCCTACGAGCAGTACTTC . TRBV5-1 . TRBJ2-7
CASSLGLNTEAFF TGCGCCAGCAGCTTGGGGTTGAACACTGAAGCTTTCTTT . TRBV5-1 . TRBJ1-1
CASSQEVEFNQPQHF TGCGCCAGCAGCCAAGAGGTGGAGTTCAATCAGCCCCAGCATTTT . TRBV4-1 . TRBJ1-5
CASSYSPFNEQFF TGTGCCAGCAGTTACTCCCCGTTCAATGAGCAGTTCTTC once TRBV6-5 . TRBJ2-1
CASSQTTGTVYEQYF TGCGCCAGCAGCCAAACTACCGGGACAGTCTACGAGCAGTACTTC . TRBV4-1 TRBD1 TRBJ2-7
CASSYASGRNNEQFF TGTGCCAGCAGTTACGCTAGCGGGAGGAATAATGAGCAGTTCTTC . TRBV6-6 TRBD2 TRBJ2-1
CSGGTDYYEQYF TGCAGCGGGGGGACTGACTACTACGAGCAGTACTTC . TRBV29-1 . TRBJ2-7
CASSYSGDLSYEQYF TGTGCCAGCAGTTACTCAGGGGACCTCTCCTACGAGCAGTACTTC once TRBV6-5 . TRBJ2-7
CASSSLAGGYTGELFF TGTGCCAGTAGTTCCTTAGCGGGAGGCTACACCGGGGAGCTGTTTTTT once TRBV19 TRBD2 TRBJ2-2
CASSLSGGGELFF TGTGCCAGCAGCTTATCAGGGGGCGGGGAGCTGTTTTTT . TRBV7-9 TRBD1 TRBJ2-2
CASKILAGNYNEQFF TGTGCCAGCAAAATACTAGCGGGGAATTACAATGAGCAGTTCTTC . TRBV6-6 TRBD2 TRBJ2-1
CASSQDRPPSDEQFF TGTGCCAGCAGTCAGGACAGGCCTCCTTCCGATGAGCAGTTCTTC . TRBV7-2 TRBD1 TRBJ2-1
CASSPIPGNTEAFF TGTGCTAGCAGCCCGATTCCGGGAAACACTGAAGCTTTCTTT . TRBV7-7 . TRBJ1-1
CAPPAATGNYGYTF TGTGCCCCCCCCGCCGCGACAGGGAACTATGGCTACACCTTC once TRBV25-1 TRBD1 TRBJ1-2
CASSLGPGSGNTIYF TGTGCCAGCAGCTTGGGCCCAGGCTCTGGAAACACCATATATTTT . TRBV11-2 . TRBJ1-3
CASSTLLAGVADTQYF TGTGCCAGTAGTACCCTACTAGCGGGAGTCGCAGATACGCAGTATTTT . TRBV19 TRBD2 TRBJ2-3
CASSDSLNTEAFF TGCGCCAGCAGTGACAGCTTGAACACTGAAGCTTTCTTT . TRBV10-2 . TRBJ1-1
CASSVGLADTQYF TGTGCCAGCAGCGTAGGATTAGCGGATACGCAGTATTTT once TRBV9 . TRBJ2-3
CASSLKGNTEAFF TGCGCCAGCAGCTTGAAGGGAAACACTGAAGCTTTCTTT once TRBV5-1 . TRBJ1-1
CASSLLAGGNLEQFF TGTGCCAGCAGTTTATTAGCGGGAGGGAACCTTGAGCAGTTCTTC . TRBV28 TRBD2 TRBJ2-1
CASSRGSEQYF TGTGCCAGCAGTCGGGGGAGCGAGCAGTACTTC . TRBV2 . TRBJ2-7
CASSLEYSGRGGEQYF TGTGCCAGCAGCTTAGAGTATAGCGGGAGGGGGGGCGAGCAGTACTTC . TRBV7-6 TRBD2 TRBJ2-7
CASSVQGADTQYF TGTGCCAGCAGCGTACAGGGGGCAGATACGCAGTATTTT . TRBV9 TRBD1 TRBJ2-3
CSVRTASSGANVLTF TGCAGCGTTCGAACAGCTTCCTCTGGGGCCAACGTCCTGACTTTC . TRBV29-1 . TRBJ2-6
CASRAPAYGYTF TGTGCCAGCAGGGCCCCGGCTTATGGCTACACCTTC . TRBV6-5 . TRBJ1-2
CASSTGTSSNQPQHF TGTGCCAGCAGCACCGGGACCTCTAGCAATCAGCCCCAGCATTTT . TRBV6-1 . TRBJ1-5
CASSQKTVSYEQYF TGCGCCAGCAGCCAAAAGACAGTCTCCTACGAGCAGTACTTC . TRBV4-1 . TRBJ2-7